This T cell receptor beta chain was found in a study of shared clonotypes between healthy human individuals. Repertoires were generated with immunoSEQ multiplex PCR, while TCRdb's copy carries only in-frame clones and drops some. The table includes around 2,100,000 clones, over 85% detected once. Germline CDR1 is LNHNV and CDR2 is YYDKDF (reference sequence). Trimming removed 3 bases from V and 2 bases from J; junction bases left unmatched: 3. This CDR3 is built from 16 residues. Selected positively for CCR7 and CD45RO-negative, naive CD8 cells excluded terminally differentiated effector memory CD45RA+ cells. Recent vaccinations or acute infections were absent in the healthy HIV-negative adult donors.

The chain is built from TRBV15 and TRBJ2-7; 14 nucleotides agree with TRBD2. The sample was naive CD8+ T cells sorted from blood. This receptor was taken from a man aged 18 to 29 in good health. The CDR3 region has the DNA TGTGCCACCAGCAGCGGGACTAGCGGGAGCCCCTACGAGCAGTACTTC. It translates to CATSSGTSGSPYEQYF.